The sequence of this T cell receptor (beta chain) was determined in a study of response to subunit inactivated influenza vaccine. The germline V and J ends were trimmed by 2 bases and 9 bases, with 8 bases remaining between them. The V gene's germline CDR1 is MNHEY and CDR2 SMNVEV (reference sequence). CDR3 length: 13 residues. Study-wide results and caveats: Few additional T cells are recruited per seasonal influenza vaccination, authors suggested.

This clonotype was detected only a few times. Its antigen is unidentified. TCRdb ran MiXCR on the RT-PCR reads and lists one entry per CDR3 protein. The table shows 700,000 to 800,000 distinct CDR3 sequences, with 15% to 20% occurring only once. The TCR sequence derives from a man between 45 and 60 years old who received an inactivated influenza vaccine. The chain links TRBV27 to TRBJ1-6; D call uncertain. Sequencing was performed on PBMCs from blood, taken 4 to 6 days after vaccination. The CDR3 here is CASSLTEFSPLHF. The CDR3 nucleotides are TGTGCCAGCAGTTTAACGGAGTTTTCACCCCTCCACTTT.